Only a few counts were recorded for the clone carrying this TCR beta chain. Its cognate antigen is unknown. As the method for making TCR beta libraries, quantitative 5'-RACE with molecular barcodes was used. Via MiXCR, TCRdb re-called the 5' RACE reads, giving one row per CDR3 protein. The sample yields around 890,000 distinct CDR3 sequences, 10% to 15% seen once. These data are taken from a study of CD8 T cells in ankylosing spondylitis. Study outcomes and limitations: Ankylosing spondylitis blood appeared to carry a characteristic TCR beta motif of seven to nine highly homologous variants.

The CDR3 spans 13 residues. J gave up 5 bases and V 6 bases, and 9 bases lay outside the gene matches. Germline assignment: CDR1 DFQATT and CDR2 SNEGSKA (reference sequence). This rearrangement joins TRBV20-1 to TRBJ2-5, with 7 bases lining up with TRBD2. The source of this sequence is a male donor with ankylosing spondylitis. Sequenced input: blood, either unsorted or a sorted T cell fraction (not recorded which). The CDR3 reads CSAGRGETETQYF. The CDR3 nucleotides are TGCAGTGCCGGACGGGGGGAAACGGAGACCCAGTACTTC.